The rows below give T cell receptor beta chains drawn from one sample of a study of T cells in Graves' hyperthyroidism and ophthalmopathy. Each CDR3 protein gets one entry after TCRdb re-called the multiplex PCR reads with MiXCR. The profile shows fewer than 600,000 distinct CDR3 sequences, 13% to 15% of them singletons. The sequenced sample consisted of blood. Every receptor here comes from a woman aged 40 to 49 with Graves' hyperthyroidism. CDR3s leave out the opening cysteine and the closing phenylalanine or tryptophan. The order of the fields is V gene, J gene, CDR3 protein.

v_gene: TRBV27
j_gene: TRBJ2-7
CDR3aa: ASSHTPHEQY

v_gene: TRBV19
j_gene: TRBJ2-1
CDR3aa: ASSGVVEQF

v_gene: TRBV3-1
j_gene: TRBJ2-7
CDR3aa: ASSIRLAGLSSEQY

v_gene: TRBV12-3/TRBV12-4
j_gene: TRBJ2-1
CDR3aa: ASRASDYNEQF

v_gene: TRBV14
j_gene: TRBJ2-1
CDR3aa: ASSQEWQGHEQF

v_gene: TRBV29-1
j_gene: TRBJ2-7
CDR3aa: SVEASGAYEQY

v_gene: TRBV28
j_gene: TRBJ1-1
CDR3aa: ASSLRDRDTEAF

v_gene: TRBV7-9
j_gene: TRBJ2-7
CDR3aa: ASSPVSGRSSSYEQY

v_gene: TRBV20-1
j_gene: TRBJ1-6
CDR3aa: SARLGVYNSPLH

v_gene: TRBV11-2
j_gene: TRBJ1-5
CDR3aa: ASSFLENQPQH

v_gene: TRBV19
j_gene: TRBJ1-5
CDR3aa: AREEQGRVCGNQPQH

v_gene: TRBV6-6
j_gene: TRBJ1-5
CDR3aa: ASSYEGRQPQH

v_gene: TRBV7-2
j_gene: TRBJ2-1
CDR3aa: ASSLDRTSGSNEQF

v_gene: TRBV7-8
j_gene: TRBJ2-7
CDR3aa: ASSLVGVPYEQY

v_gene: TRBV3-1
j_gene: TRBJ2-2
CDR3aa: ASSQGSGTSGSTELF

v_gene: TRBV28
j_gene: TRBJ2-1
CDR3aa: ASNPTGVSYNEQF

v_gene: TRBV10-3
j_gene: TRBJ2-5
CDR3aa: AIRSPDVETQY

v_gene: TRBV7-9
j_gene: TRBJ2-3
CDR3aa: ASTKPGTSGSTDTQY

v_gene: TRBV7-8
j_gene: TRBJ2-5
CDR3aa: ASSLGQITSGSETQY

v_gene: TRBV5-8
j_gene: TRBJ1-6
CDR3aa: ASRPGTANSPLH

v_gene: TRBV10-2
j_gene: TRBJ2-3
CDR3aa: ASSSLANTDTQY

v_gene: TRBV6-1
j_gene: TRBJ2-4
CDR3aa: ASSPGEGLIAKNIQY

v_gene: TRBV20-1
j_gene: TRBJ1-1
CDR3aa: SAGDSPMNTEAF

v_gene: TRBV25-1
j_gene: TRBJ2-7
CDR3aa: ASNSFGGLNGEQY

v_gene: TRBV28
j_gene: TRBJ2-5
CDR3aa: ASSLFGGGRETQY

v_gene: TRBV4-1
j_gene: TRBJ2-5
CDR3aa: ASSQQDRDETQY

v_gene: TRBV12-3/TRBV12-4
j_gene: TRBJ2-2
CDR3aa: ASNHGGGTGELF

v_gene: TRBV28
j_gene: TRBJ1-1
CDR3aa: ASRGTVNMNTEAF

v_gene: TRBV27
j_gene: TRBJ1-4
CDR3aa: ASSLRGQEKLF

v_gene: TRBV11-3
j_gene: TRBJ2-1
CDR3aa: ARATGSSYNEQF

v_gene: TRBV28
j_gene: TRBJ2-6
CDR3aa: ASTRSGANVLT

v_gene: TRBV6-2/TRBV6-3
j_gene: TRBJ2-7
CDR3aa: ASSRLGGSYEQY

v_gene: TRBV6-1
j_gene: TRBJ1-2
CDR3aa: ASRTGQGISSGGYT

v_gene: TRBV19
j_gene: TRBJ2-1
CDR3aa: ASSSKKTHNEQF

v_gene: TRBV29-1
j_gene: TRBJ1-1
CDR3aa: SAGSVNTEAF

v_gene: TRBV3-1
j_gene: TRBJ2-5
CDR3aa: ASSWGGSTQETQY

v_gene: TRBV28
j_gene: TRBJ2-3
CDR3aa: ASWDRLTDTQY

v_gene: TRBV20-1
j_gene: TRBJ2-3
CDR3aa: SAPSGSGSWTDTQY